This T cell receptor (beta chain) came from a study of cytomegalovirus exposure and HLA in healthy donors. Study-wide points: There were some V segments, including TRBV6-2 and TRBV6-3, excluded as indistinguishable. Immune exposure was documented only through CMV serostatus.

The trim removed 5 bases at V and 5 bases at J, leaving 3 bases unmatched. The CDR3 is made up of 14 amino acids. The germline V gene encodes CDR1 MNHNS and CDR2 SASEGT. PCR amplification relied on 60 Vbeta primers (plus 13 Jbeta primers). The protocol was immunoSEQ multiplex PCR, while the TCRdb copy is restricted to in-frame clones and leaves out a portion. The table lists 140,000 to 150,000 clones. As to this clone: As yet, its antigen is unknown.

This sequence originates from a woman aged 50 to 60 in good health and CMV-seronegative. The sequenced sample consisted of PBMCs. The chain links TRBV6-1 to TRBJ1-5; 10 bases map to TRBD1. The CDR3 sequence is CASSRDRGHQPQHF. The CDR3 DNA sequence: TGTGCCAGCAGTCGGGACAGGGGTCATCAGCCCCAGCATTTT.